Listed below are T cell receptor beta chains from one sample, sequenced in a study of blood T cell repertoires in COVID-19. Measured with immunoSEQ multiplex PCR; TCRdb has only the in-frame clones, and not every one. The sample carries 150,000 to 200,000 clones, approximately 90% recorded once. Sequencing was performed on peripheral blood. All receptors derive from a man aged 70 or older with active or convalescent COVID-19. CDR3s include the opening cysteine and the closing phenylalanine or tryptophan. D genes are given only for firm matches. A row's size may be missing; if present it is once, few, many or a size class.

cdr3_aa	cdr3_nt	v_call	j_call	clone_size	d_call
CASSSRQPYGYTF	TGTGCCAGCAGTTCCCGACAGCCCTATGGCTACACCTTC	TRBV6-5	TRBJ1-2	NA	NA
CASSPVDAGETQYF	TGTGCCAGCAGCCCCGTGGACGCAGGGGAGACCCAGTACTTC	TRBV6-2/TRBV6-3	TRBJ2-5	NA	NA
CASRAGGSYEQYF	TGTGCCAGCAGGGCCGGGGGGTCCTACGAGCAGTACTTC	TRBV27	TRBJ2-7	NA	TRBD2
CASSLGGIDQPQHF	TGCGCCAGCAGCTTGGGGGGCATAGATCAGCCCCAGCATTTT	TRBV5-1	TRBJ1-5	NA	NA
CASSPGTGFTNEKLFF	TGTGCCAGCAGCCCCGGGACAGGGTTCACTAATGAAAAACTGTTTTTT	TRBV7-8	TRBJ1-4	NA	TRBD1
CASSNAGVGYTF	TGTGCCAGCAGCAACGCAGGGGTCGGCTACACCTTC	TRBV21-1	TRBJ1-2	NA	NA
CASSPITTATNEKLFF	TGTGCCAGCAGCCCAATAACGACAGCAACTAATGAAAAACTGTTTTTT	TRBV5-5	TRBJ1-4	NA	NA
CAWSVPGQWNTEAFF	TGTGCCTGGAGTGTACCGGGACAGTGGAACACTGAAGCTTTCTTT	TRBV30	TRBJ1-1	once	TRBD1
CASSAGVRADTQYF	TGTGCCAGCTCCGCGGGGGTCCGCGCCGATACGCAGTATTTT	TRBV6-6	TRBJ2-3	NA	TRBD2
CASSKGGRTGDWAKNIQYF	TGTGCCAGCAGCAAAGGTGGTAGGACAGGGGACTGGGCCAAAAACATTCAGTACTTC	TRBV21-1	TRBJ2-4	NA	NA
CASSLGQAGYNEQFF	TGCGCCAGCAGCTTGGGGCAAGCGGGATACAATGAGCAGTTCTTC	TRBV5-1	TRBJ2-1	NA	TRBD2
CASSLSGRGSTDTQYF	TGTGCCAGCAGCTTATCGGGGAGGGGTAGCACAGATACGCAGTATTTT	TRBV7-9	TRBJ2-3	NA	TRBD2
CASSLWGRDEQFF	TGTGCCAGCAGTTTATGGGGCCGCGATGAGCAGTTCTTC	TRBV27	TRBJ2-1	NA	NA
CASSLFGRGANTGELFF	TGTGCCAGCAGTTTATTTGGCAGGGGCGCGAACACCGGGGAGCTGTTTTTT	TRBV27	TRBJ2-2	NA	NA
CASSLDGTSGGADTQYF	TGTGCCAGCAGCTTAGATGGGACTAGCGGGGGGGCAGATACGCAGTATTTT	TRBV11-2	TRBJ2-3	NA	TRBD2
CASRPSGPDTQYF	TGTGCCAGCAGACCTAGCGGGCCAGATACGCAGTATTTT	TRBV12-3/TRBV12-4	TRBJ2-3	NA	TRBD2
CASSQDWTGATGANVLTF	TGTGCCAGCAGCCAAGATTGGACAGGGGCTACTGGGGCCAACGTCCTGACTTTC	TRBV14	TRBJ2-6	NA	TRBD1
CASTALGGGETQYF	TGTGCCAGCACGGCCCTGGGGGGGGGAGAGACCCAGTACTTC	TRBV28	TRBJ2-5	NA	TRBD2
CATSRDLEVAKFHYEQYF	TGTGCCACCAGCAGAGATTTGGAGGTCGCAAAATTTCACTACGAGCAGTACTTC	TRBV15	TRBJ2-7	NA	NA
CASSSSGGRPYTQYF	TGTGCCAGCAGTTCCTCCGGGGGGCGCCCATATACGCAGTATTTT	TRBV7-9	TRBJ2-3	NA	NA
CASSIGTGSLGGYTF	TGTGCCAGCAGTATTGGGACAGGAAGTCTCGGTGGCTACACCTTC	TRBV28	TRBJ1-2	NA	TRBD1
CSARDHEQYF	TGCAGTGCCCGGGATCACGAGCAGTACTTC	TRBV20-1	TRBJ2-7	once	NA
CASQGWGITNYGYTF	TGTGCCAGCCAAGGGTGGGGCATAACTAACTATGGCTACACCTTC	TRBV28	TRBJ1-2	few	NA
CAWSPPGQAGNTIYF	TGTGCCTGGAGTCCCCCGGGACAGGCCGGGAACACCATATATTTT	TRBV30	TRBJ1-3	NA	TRBD1
CASSLVRETQYF	TGTGCCAGCAGCTTGGTGCGAGAGACCCAGTACTTC	TRBV5-6	TRBJ2-5	NA	NA
CSVLASGIGSEQYF	TGCAGCGTCCTCGCTAGCGGGATCGGGTCCGAGCAGTACTTC	TRBV29-1	TRBJ2-7	NA	TRBD2
CAISESLGTATYGYTF	TGTGCCATCAGTGAGTCCCTAGGGACAGCCACTTATGGCTACACCTTC	TRBV10-3	TRBJ1-2	once	TRBD1
CAIFRGPLAGNTGANVLTF	TGTGCCATCTTTCGTGGGCCCCTCGCGGGGAATACTGGGGCCAACGTCCTGACTTTC	TRBV10-3	TRBJ2-6	NA	NA
CASFETSGGARETQYF	TGTGCCAGCTTTGAGACTAGCGGGGGGGCCCGGGAGACCCAGTACTTC	TRBV7-6	TRBJ2-5	NA	TRBD2
CASSLYGGNEQFF	TGTGCCAGCAGCTTGTACGGGGGTAATGAGCAGTTCTTC	TRBV5-8	TRBJ2-1	NA	NA
CASRRTGIHEQYF	TGCGCCAGCAGAAGAACAGGGATCCACGAGCAGTACTTC	TRBV5-1	TRBJ2-7	NA	NA
CASSESTTDSSPLHF	TGTGCCAGCAGTGAATCTACGACTGATAGTTCACCCCTCCACTTT	TRBV25-1	TRBJ1-6	NA	NA
CASSIQNNNEQFF	TGTGCCAGTAGTATCCAGAACAACAATGAGCAGTTCTTC	TRBV19	TRBJ2-1	NA	NA
CATSRGIDGYTF	TGTGCCACCAGCAGGGGAATTGATGGCTACACCTTC	TRBV24-1	TRBJ1-2	NA	NA
CASSAYRGWTEAFF	TGCGCCAGCAGCGCCTACAGGGGGTGGACTGAAGCTTTCTTT	TRBV5-1	TRBJ1-1	once	TRBD1
CASSSPQTGNGYTF	TGTGCCAGCAGTTCACCACAAACAGGAAATGGCTACACCTTC	TRBV28	TRBJ1-2	once	NA
CASSRDRLSGNTIYF	TGCGCCAGCAGCCGGGACAGGCTTTCTGGAAACACCATATATTTT	TRBV4-1	TRBJ1-3	NA	TRBD1
CATKGTGGATGELFF	TGTGCCACCAAAGGGACAGGGGGCGCCACCGGGGAGCTGTTTTTT	TRBV24-1	TRBJ2-2	NA	TRBD1
CAISPGVSGQPQHF	TGTGCCATCAGTCCAGGGGTATCTGGGCAGCCCCAGCATTTT	TRBV10-3	TRBJ1-5	NA	NA
CASSYAGGGAEAFF	TGTGCCAGCAGTTATGCAGGGGGCGGCGCTGAAGCTTTCTTT	TRBV6-5	TRBJ1-1	few	TRBD1
CASSFPRTGAMNTEAFF	TGTGCCAGCAGCTTCCCCAGGACAGGAGCCATGAACACTGAAGCTTTCTTT	TRBV7-8	TRBJ1-1	NA	TRBD1
CASSQDPAGGLYNEQFF	TGCGCCAGCAGCCAAGATCCAGCGGGGGGGCTCTACAATGAGCAGTTCTTC	TRBV4-1	TRBJ2-1	NA	TRBD2
CASMTGGGHEKLFF	TGTGCCAGTATGACAGGGGGCGGACATGAAAAACTGTTTTTT	TRBV19	TRBJ1-4	NA	TRBD1
CASSSGSSGANVLTF	TGTGCCAGCAGCTCAGGCTCATCTGGGGCCAACGTCCTGACTTTC	TRBV7-8	TRBJ2-6	NA	NA